This T cell receptor beta chain was sequenced during a study of T cells in Graves' hyperthyroidism and ophthalmopathy. Concerning this clonotype itself: The antigen is unknown.

Diagnoses rested on clinical symptoms, serum thyroxine and TRAb, thyroid ultrasound and orbital computed tomography. PBMCs were obtained from roughly 10 ml fresh peripheral blood. This CDR3 region has 15 residues. From germline, CDR1 is SGHTA and CDR2 FQGNSA. Deletions cut 5 bases from V and 2 bases from J, with 13 bases between. Using RNA transcripts as the source, TCR beta CDR3 regions were amplified. The HTBI primer set drove a first-round RT-PCR of the TCR CDR3. TCRdb recomputed calls from the multiplex PCR reads with MiXCR, one row per CDR3 protein. The sample holds around 350,000 distinct CDR3 sequences, around 13% seen once. Broader study findings: Ophthalmopathy could be told apart from stable hyperthyroidism with a 13 V-J model. Blood shared most expanded thyroid clonotypes above 0.001.

The genes are TRBV7-2 and TRBJ2-1, with D perhaps given as TRBD1 or TRBD2 (7 bases each). Input material: blood. The sequence was collected from a woman aged 18-29 years with Graves' hyperthyroidism. CDR3 DNA sequence: TGTGCCAGCAGCCGCAGGGGGGGGACCTACAATGAGCAGTTCTTC. This sequence encodes CASSRRGGTYNEQFF.